This T cell receptor (beta chain) stems from a study of blood T cell repertoires in COVID-19. On the study more broadly: Sources were T cells, B-cell-depleted T cells, or PBMCs; the material itself was cDNA or gDNA.

Trimming cost V 6 bases and J 7 bases; bases outside gene matches: 16. This CDR3 is 17 amino acids long. Germline V lookup: CDR1 SGHTS, CDR2 YDEGEE. Each participant's cohort was designated according to participant-reported clinical history. Original data processing: Reference gene primer amplification gave estimated nucleated cell counts. Some clones are missing from TCRdb's copy, which holds only in-frame ones; the method was immunoSEQ multiplex PCR. Clone size and V and J calls were adopted from that table, with D and trimming inferred from the DNA. Among fewer than 250,000 clones listed, more than 75% were seen once.

The sequence was obtained from a woman aged 50 to 65 with acute COVID-19. Sequencing was done on a sample of PBMCs or T cells enriched from blood (not recorded which). This sequence joins TRBV5-8 and TRBJ1-5, with 10 bases that match TRBD1. The chain's CDR3 is CASNPLRDRGPHQPQHF. CDR3 nucleotide sequence: TGTGCCAGCAACCCTCTCCGGGACAGGGGCCCCCACCAGCCCCAGCATTTT. Together with reference TRBV5-8 and TRBJ1-5, the CDR3 gives the full variable domain: EAGVTQSPTHLIKTRGQQATLRCSPISGHTSVYWYQQALGLGLQFLLWYDEGEERNRGNFPPRFSGRQFPNYSSELNVNALELEDSALYLCASNPLRDRGPHQPQHFGDGTRLSIL.